This T cell receptor beta chain was profiled in a study of post-analysis software for immune sequencing data. At the level of the study: Both relapsing-remitting and secondary progressive multiple sclerosis featured among the disease courses, as did progressive-relapsing multiple sclerosis.

Germline-derived CDR1 and CDR2 are DFQATT and SNEGSKA (reference sequence). CDR3 length: 17 amino acids. V trimming: 3 bases; J trimming: 7 bases; junction bases outside the gene matches: 12. Notes on the study in general: Samples sharing a preparation batch grouped tightly together when assessed by F measure. Multiple sclerosis was associated with a significant reduction in normalized Chao1 diversity relative to controls. Patients carried a handful of TRBV segments more frequently than controls did, and TRBV5-6, TRBV5-1 and TRBV20-1 were among them.

The sample holds a few counts of this clonotype. Its antigen is as yet unknown. Unique molecular identifiers featured in each of the TCR beta cDNA libraries. Input amounts of 1 to 10 million T cells were used. These gave about 500,000 cDNA molecules, so each molecule approximated one T cell. TCRdb analysed the PCR reads with MiXCR anew, one entry per CDR3 protein. This sample has fewer than 700,000 distinct CDR3 sequences, with 44% found just once. This sequence originates from a girl aged 5-17 years with multiple sclerosis. Sequencing input: blood. V and J are TRBV20-1 and TRBJ2-1; 13 positions agree with TRBD2. DNA for the CDR3: TGCAGTGCTAGTGACACTAGCGGGAGGGCTTTAGCGAATGAGCAGTTCTTC. It encodes CSASDTSGRALANEQFF.